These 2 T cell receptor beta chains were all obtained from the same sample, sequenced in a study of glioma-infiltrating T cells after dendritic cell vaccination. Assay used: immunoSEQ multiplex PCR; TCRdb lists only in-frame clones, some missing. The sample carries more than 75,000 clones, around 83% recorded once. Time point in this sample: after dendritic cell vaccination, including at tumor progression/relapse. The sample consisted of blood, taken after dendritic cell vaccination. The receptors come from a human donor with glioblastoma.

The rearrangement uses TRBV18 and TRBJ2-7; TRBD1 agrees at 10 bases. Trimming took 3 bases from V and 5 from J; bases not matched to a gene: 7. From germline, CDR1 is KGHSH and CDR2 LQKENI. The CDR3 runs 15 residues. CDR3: CASSPSSTGGNEQYF. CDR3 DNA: TGTGCCAGCTCACCTTCGTCGACAGGGGGCAACGAGCAGTACTTC.

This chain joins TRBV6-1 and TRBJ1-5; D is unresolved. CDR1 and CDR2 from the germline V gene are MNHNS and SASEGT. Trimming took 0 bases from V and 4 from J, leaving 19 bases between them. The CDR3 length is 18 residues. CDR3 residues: CASSEALRQSGGNQPQHF. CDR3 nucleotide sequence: TGTGCCAGCAGTGAAGCGCTTCGACAATCAGGAGGGAATCAGCCCCAGCATTTT.